Sequencing of this T cell receptor (beta chain) was carried out in a study of EBV T-cell therapy then PD-1 blockade in nasopharyngeal carcinoma. Clones were read by immunoSEQ multiplex PCR, and TCRdb kept only the in-frame ones, dropping some. The sample has fewer than 25,000 clones; around 80% are singletons. This clone came up a few times. What it binds is unknown. Trimming cost V 0 bases and J 10 bases, with 15 bases left between them. This CDR3 spans 14 amino acids. Germline-derived CDR1 and CDR2 are SNHLY and FYNNEI. Time point given: 266 days after commencement of treatment, after nivolumab therapy. Treatment reported: AdE1-LMPpoly-expanded autologous EBV-specific T-cell therapy followed by anti-PD-1 nivolumab.

The sequence derives from a man between 40 and 49 years old with nasopharyngeal carcinoma. The chain combines TRBV2 with TRBJ1-1; TRBD1 might be the D (6 bases). Specimen: CD8+ T cells from blood, collected around day 270 from a patient whose treatment included autologous EBV-specific T cells and nivolumab. The CDR3 nucleotides read TGTGCCAGCAGTGAAGCCGAGGGGGATAAGCGAGCTTTCTTT. It yields the protein CASSEAEGDKRAFF.